The 4 T cell receptor beta chains in this list originate from one sample, sequenced in a study of OX40 agonist ivuxolimab in advanced cancers. Data came from immunoSEQ multiplex PCR; TCRdb stores just in-frame clones and leaves some out. The data hold 65,000 to 95,000 clones, with 88% observed a single time. Here the sequenced sample was CD4+ or CD8+ T cells sorted from blood, taken in a trial of the OX40 agonist ivuxolimab. The origin of the receptors is an adult with an advanced solid tumor such as melanoma, head and neck, liver or kidney cancer.

This clone appeared a single time. V usage is TRBV29-1 and J usage is TRBJ2-7; perhaps TRBD1 as D (6 bases). Germline lookup yields CDR1 SQVTM and CDR2 ANQGSEA. The CDR3 spans 12 residues. Trimming left V 7 bases short and J 2 bases short, with 12 bases between. CDR3 region: CSAAQGAYEQYF. CDR3 coding DNA: TGCAGCGCTGCACAGGGCGCCTACGAGCAGTACTTC.

The chain uses TRBV4-2 and TRBJ2-7; TRBD2 might be the D (6 bases). Germline CDR1 LGHNA, CDR2 YNFKEQ. CDR3 length: 16 residues. V was shortened by 5 bases and J by 1 base, with 18 bases between the two germline ends. CDR3 nucleotides: TGTGCCAGCAGCTCGCGCCCCGCGACTAGATCCTACGAGCAGTACTTC. Translated, it gives CASSSRPATRSYEQYF.

This clone was seen a single time. The chain has TRBV6-1 and TRBJ1-1, with D possibly TRBD1 on 5 matching bases. The CDR3 covers 12 residues. Germline CDR1 and CDR2: MNHNS and SASEGT. Trimming removed 4 bases at V and 6 bases at J, with 9 bases between. The CDR3 region has the DNA TGTGCCAGCAGTGCGAAGACAGCTGAAGCTTTCTTT. This sequence encodes CASSAKTAEAFF.

This clone was counted a few times. This rearrangement joins TRBV19 to TRBJ2-3; 8 positions agree with TRBD1. Trimming took 4 bases from V and 1 from J; bases not matched to a gene: 7. CDR3 length equals 16 residues. CDR1 and CDR2 from the germline V gene are LNHDA and SQIVND (reference sequence). The CDR3 DNA reads as TGTGCCAGTAGTAGGACAGGGCCGGGGGGCACAGATACGCAGTATTTT. Translation: CASSRTGPGGTDTQYF. The full variable domain, its missing parts supplied by reference TRBV19 and TRBJ2-3, is DGGITQSPKYLFRKEGQNVTLSCEQNLNHDAMYWYRQDPGQGLRLIYYSQIVNDFQKGDIAEGYSVSREKKESFPLTVTSAQKNPTAFYLCASSRTGPGGTDTQYFGPGTRLTVL.